This entry concerns a single T cell receptor beta chain. Its antigen specificity is not known. The sample holds no much larger clone one base away, and base qualities are not on file. The data were produced on an Illumina HiSeq 1500. Using fastp trimming at Q25 and MiXCR clonotype assembly, TCRdb reanalyzed the public sequencing data and kept in-frame beta chains. Rows matching on CDR3 protein sequence are summarized as one entry with the most common DNA and genes. This sample gives fewer than 550,000 distinct CDR3 sequences in total; 16% of them show up just once. The ten largest make up about 24% of the sample. These data belong to a study of T cell repertoires in cytomegalovirus infection (dated by TCRdb to 2018 to 2020). Regarding the complete study: Donor HLA type was relevant to the analysis, because carriage of CMV infection together with the matching HLA type was indicated by public TCR beta signatures. Findings and caveats that apply to the study as a whole: In the ex vivo response, HLA-C-restricted CMV-specific TCR beta clonotypes were dominant, and in two of eight donors the single most frequent clonotype came from this HLA-C-restricted group. In both this cohort and an independent cohort of some 380 donors, the cumulative frequency of public TCR beta family members distinguished carriers of CMV infection plus the relevant HLA type.

The CDR3 measures 13 amino acids from cysteine to phenylalanine. Only the CDR3 part of the read is kept: 39 bases, read in frame from the first base. Based on the germline V gene (reference sequence), the CDR1 and CDR2 sequences are SGHNT and YYREEE. Trimming at the junction amounts to 3 bases on V and 3 bases on J, and the germline ends lie 10 bases apart. This TCR came from a human donor in good health (CMV status not recorded). Some clones in this sample may be carry-over from other donors' samples. The rearranged chain carries TRBV5-4 and TRBJ2-7; a weak D assignment points to TRBD1 (5 bases agree). Material: CD8+ T cells from PBMCs. The CDR3 has the sequence CASSSTDHYEQYF. The DNA sequence is TGTGCCAGCAGCTCGACAGATCACTACGAGCAGTACTTC. Supplemented by the reference TRBV5-4 and TRBJ2-7 proteins around the CDR3, the complete variable domain is ETGVTQSPTHLIKTRGQQVTLRCSSQSGHNTVSWYQQALGQGPQFIFQYYREEENGRGNFPPRFSGLQFPNYSSELNVNALELDDSALYLCASSSTDHYEQYFGPGTRLTVT.